The clone carrying this TCR beta chain was counted only a few times. MiXCR, applied by TCRdb to the 5' RACE reads, yields one record per CDR3 protein. The sample has some 200,000 distinct CDR3 sequences; 9.5% to 11% are singletons. The sample belongs to a study of T cells after yellow fever vaccination. The sample in question was CD8+ T cells sorted from PBMCs, obtained 15 days after the yellow fever booster vaccination. The sequence was obtained from a man younger than 35 who received the YFV17D yellow fever vaccine.

CDR3 nucleotides: TGCGCCAGCAGCTACATGAACACTGAAGCTTTCTTT. Amino acids: CASSYMNTEAFF. V gene TRBV4-1 combines with J gene TRBJ1-1; D unresolved. Germline V gene lookup returns CDR1 MGHRA and CDR2 YSYEKL. The germline V and J ends were trimmed by 5 bases and 0 bases, with 4 bases remaining between them. The CDR3 is 12 amino acids.